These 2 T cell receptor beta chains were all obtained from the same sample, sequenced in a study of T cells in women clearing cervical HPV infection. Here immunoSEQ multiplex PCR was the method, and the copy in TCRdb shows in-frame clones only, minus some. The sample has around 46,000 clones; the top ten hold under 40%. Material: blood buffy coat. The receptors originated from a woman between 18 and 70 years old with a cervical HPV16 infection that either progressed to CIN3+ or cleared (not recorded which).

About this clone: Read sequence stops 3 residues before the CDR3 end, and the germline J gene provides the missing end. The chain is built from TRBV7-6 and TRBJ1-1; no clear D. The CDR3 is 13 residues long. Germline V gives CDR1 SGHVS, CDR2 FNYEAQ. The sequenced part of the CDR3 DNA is TGTGCCAGCAGCCCGAGCGGGATCTACGAG. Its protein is CASSPSGIYE. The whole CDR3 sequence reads CASSPSGIYEAFF.

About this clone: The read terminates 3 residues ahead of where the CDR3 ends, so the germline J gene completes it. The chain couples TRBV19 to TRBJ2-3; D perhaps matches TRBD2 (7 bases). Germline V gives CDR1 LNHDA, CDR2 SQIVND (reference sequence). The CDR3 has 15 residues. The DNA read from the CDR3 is TGTGCCACCACCGAGGGGGGGGCCCTCTTAGAGACG. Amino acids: CATTEGGALLET. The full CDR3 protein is CATTEGGALLETQYF. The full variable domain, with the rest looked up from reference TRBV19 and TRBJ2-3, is DGGITQSPKYLFRKEGQNVTLSCEQNLNHDAMYWYRQDPGQGLRLIYYSQIVNDFQKGDIAEGYSVSREKKESFPLTVTSAQKNPTAFYLCATTEGGALLETQYFGPGTRLTVL.